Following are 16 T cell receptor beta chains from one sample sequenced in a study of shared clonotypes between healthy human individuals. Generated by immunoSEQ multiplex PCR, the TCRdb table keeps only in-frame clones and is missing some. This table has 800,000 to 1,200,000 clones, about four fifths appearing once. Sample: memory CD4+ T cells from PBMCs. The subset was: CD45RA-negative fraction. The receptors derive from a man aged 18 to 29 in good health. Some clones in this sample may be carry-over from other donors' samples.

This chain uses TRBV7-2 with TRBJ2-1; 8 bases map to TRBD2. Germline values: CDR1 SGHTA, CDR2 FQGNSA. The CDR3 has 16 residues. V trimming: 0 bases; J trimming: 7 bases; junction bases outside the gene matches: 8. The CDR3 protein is CASSLAGTRYGNEQFF. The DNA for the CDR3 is TGTGCCAGCAGCTTAGCCGGGACTAGATACGGGAATGAGCAGTTCTTC.

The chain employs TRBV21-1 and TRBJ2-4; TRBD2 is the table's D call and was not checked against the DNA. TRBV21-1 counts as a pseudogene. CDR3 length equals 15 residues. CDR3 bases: TGTGCCAGCAGCTCGGGAGGGAGAGCCAAAAACATTCAGTACTTC. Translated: CASSSGGRAKNIQYF.

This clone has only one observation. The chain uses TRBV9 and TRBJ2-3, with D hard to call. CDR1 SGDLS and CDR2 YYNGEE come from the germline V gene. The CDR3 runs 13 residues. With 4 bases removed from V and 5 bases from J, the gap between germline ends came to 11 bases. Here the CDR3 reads CASSSRWGDTQYF. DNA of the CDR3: TGTGCCAGCAGCTCCCGATGGGGAGATACGCAGTATTTT.

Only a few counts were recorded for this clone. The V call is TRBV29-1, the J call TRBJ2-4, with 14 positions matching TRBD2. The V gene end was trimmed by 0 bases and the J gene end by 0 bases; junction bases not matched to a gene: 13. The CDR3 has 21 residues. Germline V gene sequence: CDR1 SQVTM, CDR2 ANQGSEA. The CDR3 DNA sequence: TGCAGCGTTGAAGATCTGGGGACTAGCGGGAGTGGTTCTTTAGCCAAAAACATTCAGTACTTC. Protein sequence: CSVEDLGTSGSGSLAKNIQYF.

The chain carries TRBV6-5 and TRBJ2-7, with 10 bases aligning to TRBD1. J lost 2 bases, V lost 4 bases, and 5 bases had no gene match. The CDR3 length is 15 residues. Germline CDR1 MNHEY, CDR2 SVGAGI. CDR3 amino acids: CASSSRQGAPYEQYF. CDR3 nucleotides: TGTGCCAGCAGTTCCCGACAGGGGGCCCCCTACGAGCAGTACTTC.

The CDR3: CASDDIYEQYF. CDR3 bases: TGTGCCAGCGACGACATCTACGAGCAGTACTTC. The chain recombines TRBV6-5 with TRBJ2-7; D unresolved. V was pared by 8 bases and J by 3 bases, with 8 bases between. Germline V gives CDR1 MNHEY, CDR2 SVGAGI. The CDR3 length is 11 residues.

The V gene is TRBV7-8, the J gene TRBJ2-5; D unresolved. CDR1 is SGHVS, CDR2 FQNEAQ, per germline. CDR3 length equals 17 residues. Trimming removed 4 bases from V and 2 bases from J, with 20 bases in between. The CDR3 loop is CASSSKVFIGQQETQYF. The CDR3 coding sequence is TGTGCCAGCAGCTCAAAGGTTTTCATAGGGCAGCAAGAGACCCAGTACTTC.

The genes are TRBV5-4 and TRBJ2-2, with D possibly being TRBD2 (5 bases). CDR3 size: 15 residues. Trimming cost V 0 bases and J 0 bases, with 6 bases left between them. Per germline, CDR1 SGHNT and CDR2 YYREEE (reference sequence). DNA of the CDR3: TGTGCCAGCAGCTTGGGTAGCGCGAACACCGGGGAGCTGTTTTTT. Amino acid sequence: CASSLGSANTGELFF.

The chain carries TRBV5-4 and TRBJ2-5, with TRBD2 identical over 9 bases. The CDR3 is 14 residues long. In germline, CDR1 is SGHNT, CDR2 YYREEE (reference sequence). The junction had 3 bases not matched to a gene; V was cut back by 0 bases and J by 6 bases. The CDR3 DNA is TGTGCCAGCAGCTTGGACGGGACTAGCCAGACCCAGTACTTC. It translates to CASSLDGTSQTQYF.

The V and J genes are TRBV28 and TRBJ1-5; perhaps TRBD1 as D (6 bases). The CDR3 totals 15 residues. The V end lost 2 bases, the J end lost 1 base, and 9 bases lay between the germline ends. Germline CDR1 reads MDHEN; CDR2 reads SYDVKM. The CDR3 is CASSLRTASNQPQHF. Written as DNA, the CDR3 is TGTGCCAGCAGTTTACGGACAGCAAGCAATCAGCCCCAGCATTTT.

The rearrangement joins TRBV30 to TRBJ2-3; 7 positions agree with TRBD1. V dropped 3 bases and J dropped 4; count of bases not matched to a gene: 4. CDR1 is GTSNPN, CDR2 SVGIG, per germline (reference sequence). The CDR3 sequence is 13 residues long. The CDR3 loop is CAWRPTGADTQYF. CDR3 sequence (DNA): TGTGCCTGGAGGCCCACAGGGGCAGATACGCAGTATTTT.

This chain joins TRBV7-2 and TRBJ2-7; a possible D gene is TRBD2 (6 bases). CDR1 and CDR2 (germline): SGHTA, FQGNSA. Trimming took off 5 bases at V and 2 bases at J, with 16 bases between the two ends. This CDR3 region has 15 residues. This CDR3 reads CASSLRGGNPYEQYF. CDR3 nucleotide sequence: TGTGCCAGCAGCCTCCGTGGGGGGAATCCCTACGAGCAGTACTTC.

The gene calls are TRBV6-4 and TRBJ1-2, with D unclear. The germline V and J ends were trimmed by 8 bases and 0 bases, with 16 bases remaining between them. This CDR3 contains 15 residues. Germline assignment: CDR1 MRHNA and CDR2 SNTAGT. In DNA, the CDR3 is TGTGCCAGCCACCCAAGCATGGACTCTAACTATGGCTACACCTTC. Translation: CASHPSMDSNYGYTF.

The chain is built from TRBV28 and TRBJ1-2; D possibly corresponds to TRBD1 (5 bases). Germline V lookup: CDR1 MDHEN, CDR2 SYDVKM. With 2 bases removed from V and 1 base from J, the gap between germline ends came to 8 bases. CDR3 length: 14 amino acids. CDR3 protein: CASSLAGSNYGYTF. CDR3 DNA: TGTGCCAGCAGTTTAGCAGGGAGTAACTATGGCTACACCTTC.

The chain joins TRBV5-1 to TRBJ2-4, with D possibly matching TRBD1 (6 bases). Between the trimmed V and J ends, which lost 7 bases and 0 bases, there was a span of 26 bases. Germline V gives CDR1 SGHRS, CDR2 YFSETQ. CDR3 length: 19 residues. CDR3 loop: CASPPFDRHYPLAKNIQYF. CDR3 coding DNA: TGCGCCAGCCCCCCCTTCGACAGGCACTATCCCCTAGCCAAAAACATTCAGTACTTC.

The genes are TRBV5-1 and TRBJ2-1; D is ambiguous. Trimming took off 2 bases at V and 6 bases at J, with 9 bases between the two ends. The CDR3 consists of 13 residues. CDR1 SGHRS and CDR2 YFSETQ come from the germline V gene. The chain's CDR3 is CASSLLDGNEQFF. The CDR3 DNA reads TGCGCCAGCAGCTTACTGGACGGCAATGAGCAGTTCTTC.